This TCR beta chain came from a study of blood T cell repertoires in COVID-19. As for the study in general: The study drew acute and convalescent COVID-19 samples from the United States, Italy and Spain.

Only in-frame clones appear in the TCRdb table, and some are missing; sequencing was by immunoSEQ multiplex PCR. The table includes approximately 200,000 clones, 85% to 90% detected once. The V segment lost 3 bases and the J segment 0 bases; nucleotides outside the gene matches: 4. This CDR3 has 16 amino acids. The germline CDR1 and CDR2 sequences are MNHNS and SASEGT. The source of this sequence is a man aged 50 or older with acute or convalescent COVID-19. The chain couples TRBV6-1 to TRBJ1-5; the match to TRBD1 covers 8 bases. Sequenced material: peripheral blood. The CDR3 DNA reads TGTGCCAGCAGTGACCCAACAGGGGGTAGCAATCAGCCCCAGCATTTT. This gives the protein CASSDPTGGSNQPQHF.